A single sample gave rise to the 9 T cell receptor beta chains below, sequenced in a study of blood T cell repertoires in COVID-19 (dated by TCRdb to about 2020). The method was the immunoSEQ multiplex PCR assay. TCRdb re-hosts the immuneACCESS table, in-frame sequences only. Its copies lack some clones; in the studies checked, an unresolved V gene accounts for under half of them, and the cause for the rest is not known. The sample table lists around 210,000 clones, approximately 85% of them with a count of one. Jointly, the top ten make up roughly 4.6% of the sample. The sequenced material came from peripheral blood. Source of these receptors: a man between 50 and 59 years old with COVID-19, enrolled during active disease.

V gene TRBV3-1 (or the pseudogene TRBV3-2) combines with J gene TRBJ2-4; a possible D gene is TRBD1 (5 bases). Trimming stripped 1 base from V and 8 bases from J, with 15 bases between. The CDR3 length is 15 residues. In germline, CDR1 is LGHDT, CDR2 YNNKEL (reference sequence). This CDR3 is CASSQGGQGKDIQYF. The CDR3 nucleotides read TGTGCCAGCAGCCAAGGTGGGCAGGGAAAAGACATTCAGTACTTC.

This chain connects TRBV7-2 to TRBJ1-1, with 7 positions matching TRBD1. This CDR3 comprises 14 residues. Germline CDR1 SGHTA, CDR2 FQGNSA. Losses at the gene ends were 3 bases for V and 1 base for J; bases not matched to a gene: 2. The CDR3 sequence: CASSLDRRNTEAFF. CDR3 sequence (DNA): TGTGCCAGCAGCTTGGACAGGAGGAACACTGAAGCTTTCTTT.

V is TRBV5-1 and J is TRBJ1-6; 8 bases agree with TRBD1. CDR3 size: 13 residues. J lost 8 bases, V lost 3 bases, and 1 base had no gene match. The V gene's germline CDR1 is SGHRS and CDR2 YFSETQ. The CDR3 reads CASSSTGDSPLHF. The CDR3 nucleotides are TGCGCCAGCAGCTCGACAGGGGATTCACCCCTCCACTTT.

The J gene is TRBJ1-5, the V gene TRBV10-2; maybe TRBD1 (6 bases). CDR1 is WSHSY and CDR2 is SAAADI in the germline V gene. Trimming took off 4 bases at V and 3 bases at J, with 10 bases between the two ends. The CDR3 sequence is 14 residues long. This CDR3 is CASSAGGINQPQHF. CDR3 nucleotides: TGCGCCAGCAGTGCGGGGGGCATCAATCAGCCCCAGCATTTT.

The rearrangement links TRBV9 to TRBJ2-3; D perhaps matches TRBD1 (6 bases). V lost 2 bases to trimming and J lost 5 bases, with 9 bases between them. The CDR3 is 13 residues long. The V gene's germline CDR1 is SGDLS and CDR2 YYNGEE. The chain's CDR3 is CASSVSGEDTQYF. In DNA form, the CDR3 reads TGTGCCAGCAGCGTTTCAGGGGAAGATACGCAGTATTTT.

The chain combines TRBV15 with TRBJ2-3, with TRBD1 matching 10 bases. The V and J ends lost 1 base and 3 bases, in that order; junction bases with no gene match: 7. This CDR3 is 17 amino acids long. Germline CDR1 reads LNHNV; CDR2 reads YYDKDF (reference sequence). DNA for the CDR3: TGTGCCACCAGCAGAGGATGGACAGGGGGGCAAACAGATACGCAGTATTTT. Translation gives CATSRGWTGGQTDTQYF.

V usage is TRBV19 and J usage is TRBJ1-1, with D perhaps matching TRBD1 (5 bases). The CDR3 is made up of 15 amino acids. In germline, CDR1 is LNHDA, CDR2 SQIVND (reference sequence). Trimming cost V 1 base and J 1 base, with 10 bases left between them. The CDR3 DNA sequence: TGTGCCAGTAGTATAGTAGAGACAGCGAACACTGAAGCTTTCTTT. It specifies CASSIVETANTEAFF.

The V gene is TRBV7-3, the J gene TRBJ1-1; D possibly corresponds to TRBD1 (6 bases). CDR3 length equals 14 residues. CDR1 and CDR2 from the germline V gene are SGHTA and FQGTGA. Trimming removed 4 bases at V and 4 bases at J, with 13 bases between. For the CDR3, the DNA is TGTGCCAGCAGCTCAAGGGAGGGGGTCACTGAAGCTTTCTTT. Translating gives CASSSREGVTEAFF.

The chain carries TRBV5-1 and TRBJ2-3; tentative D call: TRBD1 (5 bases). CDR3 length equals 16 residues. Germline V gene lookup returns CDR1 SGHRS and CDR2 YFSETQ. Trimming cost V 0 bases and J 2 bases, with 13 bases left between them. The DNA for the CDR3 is TGCGCCAGCAGCTTGGATGGTCAGGGCTCCACAGATACGCAGTATTTT. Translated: CASSLDGQGSTDTQYF.